The 11 T cell receptor beta chains in this list originate from one sample, sequenced in a study of post-analysis software for immune sequencing data. No antigens are known for them. cDNA libraries for TCR beta contained unique molecular identifiers. TCRdb reprocessed the PCR reads with MiXCR, giving one entry per CDR3 protein. The data hold roughly 400,000 distinct CDR3 sequences, with about 40% observed a single time. Findings and caveats of the study: Compared with controls, patients had more of roughly 5 TRBV segments, including TRBV5-6, TRBV5-1 and TRBV20-1.

The specimen was blood. The receptors shown here come from a girl aged 2-10 years with multiple sclerosis.

With regard to this clonotype: One junction end does not reproduce the germline sequence, and a read error may be involved. The rearrangement uses TRBV7-3 and TRBJ2-1, with TRBD2 matching 12 bases. The germline V gene encodes CDR1 SGHTA and CDR2 FQGTGA. This CDR3 has 15 amino acids. The CDR3 region has the DNA TGTGCCGGCAGCTTAGGCCCTAGCGGGGGGGGTGAGCAGTTCTTC. Translated: CAGSLGPSGGGEQFF.

This chain uses TRBV6-5 with TRBJ2-5; the match to TRBD2 covers 12 bases. Matching the DNA end better, TRBJ2-7 makes the J call doubtful. Germline-derived CDR1 and CDR2 are MNHEY and SVGAGI. The CDR3 contains 15 residues. CDR3 sequence (DNA): TGTGCCAGCAGCCATGGACTAGCGGGAAAGAGCGAGCAGTACTTC. Translating it yields CASSHGLAGKSEQYF.

This clonotype was observed a few times. The genes are TRBV4-2 and TRBJ2-5; TRBD2 agrees at 8 bases. In germline, CDR1 is LGHNA, CDR2 YNFKEQ. The ends lost 1 base at V and 2 bases at J; junction bases unmatched: 12. This CDR3 spans 18 amino acids. The CDR3 DNA follows: TGTGCCAGCAGCCAAGGACCTCTTAATAGCGGGGTACAAGAGACCCAGTACTTC. Encoded protein: CASSQGPLNSGVQETQYF.

The rearrangement joins TRBV20-1 to TRBJ1-2; D not certain. The CDR3 length is 12 residues. Between the trimmed V and J ends, which lost 6 bases and 4 bases, there was a span of 12 bases. Per germline, CDR1 DFQATT and CDR2 SNEGSKA (reference sequence). The CDR3 sequence is CSAHESRYGYTF. The CDR3 DNA reads TGCAGTGCCCATGAGTCCCGCTATGGCTACACCTTC.

This clonotype was recorded many times. V gene TRBV7-2 combines with J gene TRBJ2-3; D gene ambiguous. Trimming shortened V by 8 bases and J by 6 bases, and 12 bases separated the two germline ends. CDR1 SGHTA and CDR2 FQGNSA come from the germline V gene. The CDR3 covers 12 residues. CDR3 DNA: TGTGCCAGCGGCCTTGCGCGGGATACGCAGTATTTT. Amino acid sequence: CASGLARDTQYF.

The chain links TRBV29-1 to TRBJ1-2; D gene uncertain. The length of the CDR3 is 12 residues. Germline V CDR1 and CDR2: SQVTM, ANQGSEA. V was cut by 0 bases and J by 5 bases, with 7 bases left in between. The DNA for the CDR3 is TGCAGCGTTGAAGATCTGGATTATGGCTACACCTTC. This encodes CSVEDLDYGYTF.

The chain is built from TRBV7-9 and TRBJ1-1, with 7 bases that match TRBD1. CDR3 length equals 14 residues. The V gene end was trimmed by 3 bases and the J gene end by 7 bases; junction bases not matched to a gene: 8. From germline, CDR1 is SEHNR and CDR2 FQNEAQ (reference sequence). This chain's CDR3 is CASSFRQGGNEAFF. The CDR3 bases are TGTGCCAGCAGCTTTCGACAGGGAGGTAATGAAGCTTTCTTT.

The chain has TRBV7-6 and TRBJ1-1; 7 bases line up with TRBD1. Germline trimming cut 6 bases from V and 1 base from J; bases unmatched to any gene: 5. The CDR3 has 14 amino acids. Looked up from germline, CDR1 is SGHVS and CDR2 is FNYEAQ. For the CDR3, the DNA is TGTGCCAGCAGTCGACAGGGTACGAACACTGAAGCTTTCTTT. It translates to CASSRQGTNTEAFF. Complete variable domain (other parts from reference TRBV7-6 and TRBJ1-1): GAGVSQSPRYKVTKRGQDVALRCDPISGHVSLYWYRQALGQGPEFLTYFNYEAQQDKSGLPNDRFSAERPEGSISTLTIQRTEQRDSAMYRCASSRQGTNTEAFFGQGTRLTVV.

The chain uses TRBV12-3 or TRBV12-4 and TRBJ2-1, with TRBD2 matching 12 bases. The ends lost 6 bases at V and 7 bases at J; junction bases unmatched: 10. The CDR3 consists of 16 residues. The CDR3 region has the DNA TGTGCCAGCAGGCTCCTAGCGGGAGGGCCGGGGAATGAGCAGTTCTTC. Residues: CASRLLAGGPGNEQFF.

The chain combines TRBV7-2 with TRBJ2-5; 10 bases line up with TRBD1. This CDR3 has 15 amino acids. Germline V gives CDR1 SGHTA, CDR2 FQGNSA. The ends lost 5 bases at V and 2 bases at J; junction bases unmatched: 5. The CDR3 DNA follows: TGTGCCAGCAGCCGGACAGGGGGTAGGCAAGAGACCCAGTACTTC. Translated: CASSRTGGRQETQYF.

In its sample, this clonotype was seen a few times. This chain links TRBV7-9 with TRBJ2-4; D uncertain. With the DNA end fitting TRBJ2-7 better, the J assignment may be wrong. Germline V lookup: CDR1 SEHNR, CDR2 FQNEAQ (reference sequence). This CDR3 contains 14 residues. The CDR3 protein is CASSFLRESNEQYF. As DNA, the CDR3 is TGTGCCAGCAGCTTTCTAAGGGAATCTAACGAGCAGTACTTC.